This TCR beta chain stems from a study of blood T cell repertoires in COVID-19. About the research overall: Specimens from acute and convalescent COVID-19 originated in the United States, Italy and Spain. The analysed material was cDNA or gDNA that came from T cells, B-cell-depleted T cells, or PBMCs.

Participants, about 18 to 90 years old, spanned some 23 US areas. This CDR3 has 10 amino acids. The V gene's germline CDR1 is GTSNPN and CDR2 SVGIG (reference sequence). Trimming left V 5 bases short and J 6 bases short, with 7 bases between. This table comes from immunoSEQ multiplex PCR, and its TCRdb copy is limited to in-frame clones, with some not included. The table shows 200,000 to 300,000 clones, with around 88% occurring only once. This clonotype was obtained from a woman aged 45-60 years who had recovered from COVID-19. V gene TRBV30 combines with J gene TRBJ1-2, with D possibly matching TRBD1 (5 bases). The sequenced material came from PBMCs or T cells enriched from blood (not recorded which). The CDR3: CAWGTHGYTF. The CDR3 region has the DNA TGTGCCTGGGGGACTCATGGCTACACCTTC.